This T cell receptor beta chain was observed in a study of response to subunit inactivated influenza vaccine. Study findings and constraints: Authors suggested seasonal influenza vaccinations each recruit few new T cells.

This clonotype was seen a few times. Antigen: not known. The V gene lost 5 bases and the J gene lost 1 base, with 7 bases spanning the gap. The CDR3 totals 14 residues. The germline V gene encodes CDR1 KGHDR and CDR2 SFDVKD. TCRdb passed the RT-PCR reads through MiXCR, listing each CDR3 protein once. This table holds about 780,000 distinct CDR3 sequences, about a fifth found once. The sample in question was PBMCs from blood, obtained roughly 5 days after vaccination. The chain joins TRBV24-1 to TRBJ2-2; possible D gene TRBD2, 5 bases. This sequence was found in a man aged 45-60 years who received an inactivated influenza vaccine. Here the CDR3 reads CATSAGWNTGELFF. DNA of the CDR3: TGTGCCACCAGTGCGGGATGGAACACCGGGGAGCTGTTTTTT.